This is a list of T cell receptor beta chains from one sample in a study of CD8+CD57+ T cells in acquired aplastic anemia. MiXCR, run by TCRdb on the reads, gives a single entry per CDR3 protein. The sample carries just over 450,000 distinct CDR3 sequences, 25% to 40% recorded once. Sequencing input: sorted CD4+, CD8+, or CD8+CD57+ T cells (not recorded which) from PBMCs. The receptors derive from a human donor with aplastic anemia. CDR3s include the opening cysteine and the closing phenylalanine or tryptophan. The D gene is left open where the match is weak. The size field is filled for only some rows; it gives once, few, many or a size class.

TRBJ1-1 - - TRBV19 TGTGCCAGTAGTTACAGGTCCATGAACACTGAAGCTTTCTTT CASSYRSMNTEAFF
TRBJ1-6 - TRBD1 TRBV4-1 TGCGCCAGCAGCCCACGGGACAGCTCTAATTCACCCCTCCGCTTT CASSPRDSSNSPLRF
TRBJ1-1 - TRBD1 TRBV15 TGTGCCAGCAGTGGACTACAGGGGTCATGGACTGAAGCTTTCTTT CASSGLQGSWTEAFF
TRBJ1-2 few TRBD1 TRBV11-2 TGTGCCAGCAGCTTAAATCGGGACAGGGTTTTAGGCTACACCTTC CASSLNRDRVLGYTF
TRBJ1-1 - TRBD1 TRBV7-2 TGTGCCAGCAGCCCAGGGGGGAAGGGGTTTGATGCTTTCTTT CASSPGGKGFDAFF
TRBJ2-7 few - TRBV6-5 TGTGCCAGCAGTTACTCAAACCCACAGAGCCACTACGAGCAGTACTTC CASSYSNPQSHYEQYF
TRBJ1-1 - - TRBV7-3 TGTGCCAGCAGCCCCGGGGCATACACTGAAGCTTTCTTT CASSPGAYTEAFF
TRBJ2-3 many TRBD2 TRBV20-1 TGCAGTGCTAGCGGGAGGGCCGGTAGAGATACGCAGTATTTT CSASGRAGRDTQYF
TRBJ1-5 few - TRBV6-2/TRBV6-3 TGTGCCAGCAGTTACCTTCGGGGTAGTTATAGCAATCAGCCCCAGCATTTT CASSYLRGSYSNQPQHF
TRBJ1-2 many TRBD1 TRBV11-2 TGTGCCAGCACCTCAATAACCCTCAGGGACAGCCTTAACTATGGCTACACCTTC CASTSITLRDSLNYGYTF
TRBJ2-7 many - TRBV7-2 TGTGCCAGCAGCTTAGGACGGCGGGACTACGAGCAGTACTTC CASSLGRRDYEQYF
TRBJ2-5 many TRBD1 TRBV19 TGTGCCAGTAGTCTGCTGCCACAGGGGCAAGAGACCCAGTACTTC CASSLLPQGQETQYF
TRBJ1-1 few - TRBV19 TGTGCCACTGGGGACGGCCCAGCCACTGAAGCTTTCTTT CATGDGPATEAFF
TRBJ1-2 - - TRBV29-1 TGCAGCGTCGACCACGGGACGCGTGGCTACACCTTC CSVDHGTRGYTF
TRBJ1-1 many - TRBV19 TGTGCCAGTAGACCGGGACCGAGCACTGAAGCTTTCTTT CASRPGPSTEAFF
TRBJ2-7 few - TRBV6-2/TRBV6-3 TGTGCCAGCAGTTACGTTAACTTCCACGAGCAGTACTTC CASSYVNFHEQYF